What follows are 31 T cell receptor beta chains derived from one specimen sequenced in a study of T-cell reconstitution after alpha-beta-depleted transplantation in children. During its preparation, the TCRbeta library received unique molecular identifiers. TCRdb used MiXCR to reprocess the PCR reads, holding one entry per CDR3 protein. This table holds about 980,000 distinct CDR3 sequences, 25% to 30% found once. The sample was PBMCs, mostly from graft donor cells, taken 360 days after TCRalphabeta/CD19-depleted stem cell transplant. The receptors here all came from a boy younger than two who had a stem cell transplant for SCID, so the T cells may come from the graft donor.

This clonotype was observed many times. V and J are TRBV20-1 and TRBJ2-7; unclear D gene. This CDR3 contains 13 residues. Per germline, CDR1 DFQATT and CDR2 SNEGSKA (reference sequence). Between the trimmed V and J ends, which lost 7 bases and 2 bases, there was a span of 15 bases. The DNA for the CDR3 is TGCAGTGTTACCGATGGCGGCACCTACGAGCAGTACTTC. It translates to CSVTDGGTYEQYF.

The rearrangement joins TRBV5-6 to TRBJ2-1, with D possibly matching TRBD2 (5 bases). The CDR3 is made up of 12 amino acids. Trimming removed 4 bases from V and 12 bases from J, with 14 bases in between. Germline V gene lookup returns CDR1 SGHDT and CDR2 YYEEEE. The CDR3 loop is CASSAGNRGQFF. In DNA, the CDR3 is TGTGCCAGCAGCGCCGGGAACCGAGGGCAGTTCTTC.

In its sample, this clonotype was seen many times. This rearrangement joins TRBV5-1 to TRBJ2-2; perhaps TRBD2 as D (6 bases). The CDR3 runs 16 residues. Trimming removed 4 bases from V and 3 bases from J, with 16 bases in between. Germline CDR1 and CDR2: SGHRS and YFSETQ. This CDR3 reads CASSLSGPGYTGELFF. The CDR3 DNA sequence: TGCGCCAGCAGCCTGAGCGGGCCCGGGTACACCGGGGAGCTGTTTTTT.

This clonotype was detected ten times or more. This chain joins TRBV7-9 and TRBJ1-1, with a tentative D call TRBD1 (5 bases). From germline, CDR1 is SEHNR and CDR2 FQNEAQ (reference sequence). This CDR3 spans 14 amino acids. V lost 1 base and J 1 base, leaving 7 bases between the germline ends. The CDR3 spells CASSLEGTNTEAFF. The CDR3 DNA reads as TGTGCCAGCAGCTTAGAGGGGACGAACACTGAAGCTTTCTTT.

V gene TRBV5-1 combines with J gene TRBJ2-7, with D unclear. CDR1 is SGHRS, CDR2 YFSETQ, per germline. This CDR3 contains 15 residues. V was clipped by 0 bases and J by 7 bases, with 17 bases between them. The CDR3 sequence is CASSLVAIPSDEQYF. The CDR3 DNA reads as TGCGCCAGCAGCTTGGTGGCGATCCCCTCCGATGAGCAGTACTTC.

J is TRBJ2-7 and V is TRBV20-1; D tentatively fits TRBD1 or TRBD2 (6 bases each). From germline, CDR1 is DFQATT and CDR2 SNEGSKA (reference sequence). This CDR3 has 14 residues. Trimming stripped 0 bases from V and 5 bases from J, with 14 bases between. The CDR3: CSARDLGGPNEQYF. CDR3 DNA sequence: TGCAGTGCTAGAGATCTTGGGGGGCCCAACGAGCAGTACTTC.

The V call is TRBV20-1, the J call TRBJ2-5; TRBD2 is a possible D gene (7 bases). Germline CDR1 and CDR2: DFQATT and SNEGSKA (reference sequence). There are 13 residues in the CDR3. Trimming cost V 7 bases and J 2 bases, with 14 bases left between them. The CDR3 loop reads CSEGGGTQETQYF. CDR3 nucleotides: TGCAGTGAGGGAGGGGGGACTCAAGAGACCCAGTACTTC.

This clonotype has at least ten counts. This chain connects TRBV4-1 to TRBJ2-7; possible D gene TRBD2, 5 bases. Germline-derived CDR1 and CDR2 are MGHRA and YSYEKL. This CDR3 spans 15 amino acids. Trimming removed 3 bases from V and 3 bases from J, with 15 bases in between. The CDR3 sequence: CASSQMVVGSYEQYF. CDR3 sequence (DNA): TGCGCCAGCAGCCAGATGGTCGTAGGGAGCTACGAGCAGTACTTC.

The gene calls are TRBV4-1 and TRBJ2-6, with D unclear. The CDR3 is 16 residues long. V lost 2 bases to trimming and J lost 0 bases, with 8 bases between them. Germline V lookup: CDR1 MGHRA, CDR2 YSYEKL. CDR3 DNA: TGCGCCAGCAGCCAAAGGGCAAACTCTGGGGCCAACGTCCTGACTTTC. It translates to CASSQRANSGANVLTF.

This chain connects TRBV12-3 or TRBV12-4 to TRBJ2-5, with D possibly TRBD1 on 6 matching bases. V was trimmed by 5 bases and J by 1 base, leaving 11 bases between them. The CDR3 length is 14 residues. CDR3 in DNA: TGTGCCAGCAGTGCCCGGGACACCCAAGAGACCCAGTACTTC. Its translation: CASSARDTQETQYF.

The chain is built from TRBV12-3 or TRBV12-4 and TRBJ2-7, with 11 bases fitting TRBD2. There are 15 residues in the CDR3. V was clipped by 5 bases and J by 4 bases; unmatched bases: 7. The DNA of the CDR3 is TGTGCCAGCAGTCCTCAGACTAGCGGGGTTTACGAGCAGTACTTC. Amino acid sequence: CASSPQTSGVYEQYF.

There are a few counts of this clonotype. The chain is built from TRBV12-3 or TRBV12-4 and TRBJ1-1, with 7 bases matching TRBD1. Trimming removed 0 bases from V and 4 bases from J; junction bases left unmatched: 5. This CDR3 spans 15 amino acids. DNA of the CDR3: TGTGCCAGCAGTTTAGCGTTAGGGGGCGGCACTGAAGCTTTCTTT. This sequence encodes CASSLALGGGTEAFF.

This clonotype was picked up a small number of times. The rearrangement links TRBV20-1 to TRBJ2-3; no firm D call. The CDR3 loop spans 14 amino acids. V shed 7 bases and J shed 1 base, with 15 bases lying between them. Germline CDR1 reads DFQATT; CDR2 reads SNEGSKA (reference sequence). CDR3 in amino acids: CSGFLGMGTDTQYF. As DNA, the CDR3 is TGCAGTGGCTTCCTGGGGATGGGCACAGATACGCAGTATTTT.

V is TRBV28 and J is TRBJ1-4; the match to TRBD1 covers 9 bases. V shed 4 bases, J shed 11 bases, and the junction held 11 bases outside the gene matches. The CDR3 loop spans 15 amino acids. From germline, CDR1 is MDHEN and CDR2 SYDVKM. The CDR3 reads CASSSPGQGFPKLFF. The CDR3 DNA reads as TGTGCCAGCAGTTCACCGGGACAGGGATTCCCTAAACTGTTTTTT.

The rearrangement joins TRBV20-1 to TRBJ2-1; 9 bases align to TRBD2. The CDR3 runs 15 residues. The V and J ends lost 0 bases and 4 bases, in that order; junction bases with no gene match: 4. The germline V gene encodes CDR1 DFQATT and CDR2 SNEGSKA (reference sequence). The CDR3 DNA reads as TGCAGTGCTAGAGAGTTAGCGGGGGTTTACAATGAGCAGTTCTTC. This codes for CSARELAGVYNEQFF.

This sequence joins TRBV4-3 and TRBJ2-2; D may correspond to TRBD1 or TRBD2 (6 bases each). CDR1 and CDR2 (germline): LGHNA, YSLEER. The CDR3 length is 18 residues. V lost 0 bases to trimming and J lost 6 bases, with 20 bases between them. The CDR3 sequence: CASSQDRAGEDWAGELFF. CDR3 in DNA: TGCGCCAGCAGCCAAGATCGAGCAGGGGAGGATTGGGCCGGGGAGCTGTTTTTT.

This clonotype was observed a handful of times. The V gene is TRBV12-3 or TRBV12-4, the J gene TRBJ1-6; D remains unclear. Trimming cost V 4 bases and J 0 bases, with 13 bases left between them. The CDR3 covers 17 residues. CDR3 DNA sequence: TGTGCCAGCAGTTCCGACGGTCGGAGCTCCTATAATTCACCCCTCCACTTT. This sequence encodes CASSSDGRSSYNSPLHF.

This clonotype has just a few counts. The chain has TRBV9 and TRBJ1-2, with D possibly being TRBD1 (5 bases). Germline CDR1 and CDR2: SGDLS and YYNGEE. The CDR3 length is 14 residues. V was trimmed by 0 bases and J by 7 bases, leaving 13 bases between them. This chain's CDR3 is CASSVATGASGYTF. The CDR3 DNA reads TGTGCCAGCAGCGTAGCTACCGGGGCCAGTGGCTACACCTTC. Filled out from reference TRBV9 and TRBJ1-2, the complete variable domain reads DSGVTQTPKHLITATGQRVTLRCSPRSGDLSVYWYQQSLDQGLQFLIQYYNGEERAKGNILERFSAQQFPDLHSELNLSSLELGDSALYFCASSVATGASGYTFGSGTRLTVV.

This chain uses TRBV6-1 with TRBJ2-7; 8 bases align to TRBD1. The CDR3 has 14 amino acids. Per germline, CDR1 MNHNS and CDR2 SASEGT. J was trimmed by 5 bases and V by 7 bases; bases with no gene match: 10. The CDR3 is CASMRTGKGHEQYF. The CDR3 coding sequence is TGTGCCAGCATGAGGACAGGGAAAGGGCACGAGCAGTACTTC.

A few counts support this clonotype. The chain employs TRBV4-2 and TRBJ2-3, with a weak D call TRBD2 (5 bases). The CDR3 is 18 residues long. Germline loops: CDR1 LGHNA, CDR2 YNFKEQ. Trimming took 0 bases from V and 0 from J, leaving 16 bases between them. The CDR3 loop reads CASSQDGGTTPSTDTQYF. CDR3 nucleotide sequence: TGTGCCAGCAGCCAAGACGGAGGCACTACCCCCAGCACAGATACGCAGTATTTT.

At least ten counts were recorded for this clonotype. The chain employs TRBV5-1 and TRBJ2-3, with D perhaps matching TRBD2 (5 bases). The germline V gene encodes CDR1 SGHRS and CDR2 YFSETQ. V was cut by 0 bases and J by 0 bases, with 17 bases left in between. The CDR3 consists of 18 residues. The CDR3 here is CASSLGPPAALSTDTQYF. Here the CDR3 DNA reads TGCGCCAGCAGCTTGGGCCCCCCAGCGGCACTGAGCACAGATACGCAGTATTTT.

DNA for the CDR3: TGCGCCAGCACCCCCGTGACAGAGGACGATGAGCAGTTCTTC. Its translation is CASTPVTEDDEQFF. The chain joins TRBV5-1 to TRBJ2-1; D is perhaps TRBD1 (5 bases). Germline V gene lookup returns CDR1 SGHRS and CDR2 YFSETQ. V lost 6 bases and J 8 bases, leaving 18 bases between the germline ends. The CDR3 has 14 amino acids.

The table lists this clonotype with a count of one. J is TRBJ1-2 and V is TRBV7-9, with a possible D match to TRBD1 (5 bases). The CDR3 extends over 15 amino acids. Trimming removed 4 bases at V and 1 base at J, with 13 bases between. Germline V gene sequence: CDR1 SEHNR, CDR2 FQNEAQ (reference sequence). CDR3 sequence (DNA): TGTGCCAGCAGCTCCCTCTGGGGGGATAACTATGGCTACACCTTC. Translating it yields CASSSLWGDNYGYTF.

The rearrangement uses TRBV5-1 and TRBJ2-3; D perhaps matches TRBD1 (5 bases). Trimming removed 6 bases from V and 1 base from J, with 12 bases in between. CDR3 size: 14 residues. Germline CDR1 is SGHRS and CDR2 is YFSETQ. CDR3 in DNA: TGCGCCAGCAACCGACAGTTACGCACAGATACGCAGTATTTT. It specifies CASNRQLRTDTQYF.

This clonotype came up a few times. The rearrangement links TRBV11-1 to TRBJ2-1, with 13 bases identical to TRBD2. The CDR3 totals 18 residues. Germline CDR1 is SGHAT and CDR2 is FQDESV (reference sequence). V was clipped by 5 bases and J by 0 bases; unmatched bases: 7. CDR3 sequence reads: CASSHGLAGAISYNEQFF. Here the CDR3 DNA reads TGTGCCAGCAGCCATGGACTAGCGGGGGCTATCTCCTACAATGAGCAGTTCTTC.

The rearrangement uses TRBV9 and TRBJ2-7; D call uncertain. Germline V gives CDR1 SGDLS, CDR2 YYNGEE. The CDR3 extends over 15 amino acids. V was clipped by 0 bases and J by 0 bases, with 10 bases between them. The DNA of the CDR3 is TGTGCCAGCAGCGTAGGATCGGCGAGCTCCTACGAGCAGTACTTC. Translated, it gives CASSVGSASSYEQYF.

The rearrangement joins TRBV2 to TRBJ2-3, with TRBD2 identical over 8 bases. Germline V lookup: CDR1 SNHLY, CDR2 FYNNEI. V trimming: 9 bases; J trimming: 0 bases; junction bases outside the gene matches: 5. The CDR3 is made up of 14 amino acids. CDR3 residues: CASEAGGSTDTQYF. The CDR3 DNA reads TGTGCCAGTGAGGCGGGGGGCAGCACAGATACGCAGTATTTT.

This clonotype was detected only a few times. The chain links TRBV12-3 or TRBV12-4 to TRBJ2-2; no firm D call. This CDR3 comprises 23 residues. V lost 2 bases and J lost 0, with 31 bases in between. The CDR3 DNA reads TGTGCCAGCAGTTTACTCTCACGATACGACACTTTGTTTCGGGTTGCGAACACCGGGGAGCTGTTTTTT. As protein: CASSLLSRYDTLFRVANTGELFF.

This clonotype was observed a handful of times. V gene TRBV5-1 combines with J gene TRBJ2-7; the match to TRBD2 covers 12 bases. The CDR3 length is 19 residues. V shed 0 bases, J shed 0 bases, and the junction held 10 bases outside the gene matches. The germline gives CDR1 SGHRS, CDR2 YFSETQ. CDR3 nucleotide sequence: TGCGCCAGCAGCTTGGCCGGCCTAGCGGGGGGGCCAGGCTCCTACGAGCAGTACTTC. It codes for CASSLAGLAGGPGSYEQYF.

CDR3 sequence: CATSGKGTGNTEAFF. The DNA of the CDR3 is TGTGCCACCAGTGGAAAGGGGACAGGGAACACTGAAGCTTTCTTT. The rearrangement links TRBV24-1 to TRBJ1-1, with TRBD1 matching 8 bases. The V segment lost 5 bases and the J segment 1 base; nucleotides outside the gene matches: 5. Germline-derived CDR1 and CDR2 are KGHDR and SFDVKD. CDR3 length: 15 amino acids.

The rearrangement links TRBV9 to TRBJ2-7; D could derive from TRBD1 or TRBD2 (7 bases each). Per germline, CDR1 SGDLS and CDR2 YYNGEE. Deletions cut 3 bases from V and 2 bases from J, with 21 bases between. The CDR3 totals 17 residues. CDR3 DNA: TGTGCCAGCAGCGCGGGCGTGGGGGGGACAGCCGCCTACGAGCAGTACTTC. This gives the protein CASSAGVGGTAAYEQYF.